This T cell receptor beta chain was identified during a study of blood T cell repertoires in COVID-19. Study-wide context: Samples of COVID-19 (acute and convalescent) were obtained from the United States, Italy and Spain.

The table came from immunoSEQ multiplex PCR; TCRdb's copy has only in-frame clones and leaves some out. The sample has roughly 250,000 clones, approximately 84% seen once. CDR3 length: 12 residues. CDR1 and CDR2 (germline): SGHTA, FQGNSA. V lost 4 bases, J lost 2 bases, and 6 bases lay in between. The TCR comes from a human donor in a cohort sampled during active COVID-19. The sequencing sample was made of peripheral blood. The chain couples TRBV7-2 to TRBJ2-7, with a weak D call TRBD2 (6 bases). CDR3 amino acids: CASSSGAYEQYF. CDR3 coding DNA: TGTGCCAGCAGCTCGGGAGCCTACGAGCAGTACTTC. Full variable domain (remainder filled in from reference TRBV7-2 and TRBJ2-7): GAGVSQSPSNKVTEKGKDVELRCDPISGHTALYWYRQSLGQGLEFLIYFQGNSAPDKSGLPSDRFSAERTGGSVSTLTIQRTQQEDSAVYLCASSSGAYEQYFGPGTRLTVT.